The 5 T cell receptor beta chains listed next were all sequenced from one sample in a study of T cell responses to AZD1222 COVID-19 vaccine. Clones were sequenced by immunoSEQ multiplex PCR, and TCRdb holds only the in-frame ones, with some missing. The sample contains more than 95,000 clones, about 87% of which appear only once. Sample: peripheral blood, taken on day 0 of AZD1222 vaccination. The source of these receptors is an adult in good health.

In DNA, the CDR3 is TGTGCCAGCAGCTTGACGTCGCCCTATGGCTACACCTTC. The encoded protein is CASSLTSPYGYTF. The chain uses TRBV5-6 and TRBJ1-2; D is unresolved. Germline V gene data show CDR1 as SGHDT and CDR2 as YYEEEE. The CDR3 length is 13 residues. Deletions cut 1 base from V and 4 bases from J, with 8 bases between.

The chain recombines TRBV13 with TRBJ2-7; 7 bases align to TRBD2. V lost 5 bases to trimming and J lost 8 bases; unmatched junction nucleotides: 21. CDR1 and CDR2 from the germline V gene are PRHDT and FYEKMQ (reference sequence). This CDR3 comprises 17 residues. Here the CDR3 DNA reads TGTGCCAGCAGCCAAAGGGGTTTAGCGGGTCCTTTGGAGCAGCAGTACTTC. Its protein product is CASSQRGLAGPLEQQYF. The entire variable domain, with the rest obtained from reference TRBV13 and TRBJ2-7, is as follows: AAGVIQSPRHLIKEKRETATLKCYPIPRHDTVYWYQQGPGQDPQFLISFYEKMQSDKGSIPDRFSAQQFSDYHSELNMSSLELGDSALYFCASSQRGLAGPLEQQYFGPGTRLTVT.

This chain uses TRBV7-2 with TRBJ2-3; maybe TRBD2 (6 bases). Germline-derived CDR1 and CDR2 are SGHTA and FQGNSA. Between the trimmed V and J ends, which lost 1 base and 0 bases, there was a span of 8 bases. This CDR3 comprises 15 residues. CDR3 protein: CASSLGGVSTDTQYF. CDR3 nucleotides: TGTGCCAGCAGCTTAGGCGGGGTTAGCACAGATACGCAGTATTTT.

The chain carries TRBV23-1 and TRBJ1-2, with a possible D match to TRBD1 (5 bases). TRBV23-1 is annotated as an ORF whose role is uncertain. The CDR3 sequence is 14 residues long. V was shortened by 5 bases and J by 3 bases, with 13 bases between the two germline ends. The CDR3 DNA reads TGCGCCAGCAGTTTTAACGGAGGGGACTATGGCTACACCTTC. Protein: CASSFNGGDYGYTF.

This clone appeared a few times. This chain joins TRBV4-2 and TRBJ2-1, with TRBD2 matching 10 bases. The V gene end was trimmed by 4 bases and the J gene end by 3 bases; junction bases not matched to a gene: 3. Germline CDR1 is LGHNA and CDR2 is YNFKEQ. The CDR3 totals 15 residues. The CDR3 DNA is TGTGCCAGCAGCCCAACTAGCGGGAACTACAATGAGCAGTTCTTC. Translation gives CASSPTSGNYNEQFF.